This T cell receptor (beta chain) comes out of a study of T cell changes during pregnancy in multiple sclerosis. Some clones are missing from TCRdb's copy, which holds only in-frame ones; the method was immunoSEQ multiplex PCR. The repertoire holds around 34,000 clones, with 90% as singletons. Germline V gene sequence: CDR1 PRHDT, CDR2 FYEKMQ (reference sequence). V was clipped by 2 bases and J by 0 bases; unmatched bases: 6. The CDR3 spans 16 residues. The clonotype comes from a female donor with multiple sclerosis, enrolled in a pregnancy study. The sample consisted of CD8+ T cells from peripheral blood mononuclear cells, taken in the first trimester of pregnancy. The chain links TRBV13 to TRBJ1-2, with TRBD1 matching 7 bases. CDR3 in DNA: TGTGCCAGCAGCTTACGAGGGGGCAGCCCTAACTATGGCTACACCTTC. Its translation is CASSLRGGSPNYGYTF.